The 14 T cell receptor beta chains below all came from one sample that was sequenced in a study of blood T cell repertoires in COVID-19 (dated by TCRdb to 2020 to 2022). Libraries were constructed by the immunoSEQ multiplex PCR assay. The source is immuneACCESS, and TCRdb retained only in-frame sequences with V and J called. Part of the clones is not carried over; for the studies checked, unresolved V genes explain less than half of this, and the remainder is unexplained. The sample contains around 95,000 clones, about 90% of them found a single time. The ten largest clones add up to about 6.9% of the sample. The sample consisted of peripheral blood. These receptors were obtained from a man under 40 in a cohort sampled during active COVID-19.

The chain recombines TRBV18 with TRBJ1-1; TRBD1 agrees at 10 bases. The CDR3 extends over 17 amino acids. J gave up 1 base and V 0 bases, and 5 bases lay outside the gene matches. From germline, CDR1 is KGHSH and CDR2 LQKENI. CDR3 sequence (DNA): TGTGCCAGCTCACCACCTCCGGGACAGGGGAAGAACACTGAAGCTTTCTTT. Translation gives CASSPPPGQGKNTEAFF.

The chain joins TRBV2 to TRBJ2-7, with 12 bases lining up with TRBD2. The J segment lost 7 bases and the V segment lost 5 bases, leaving 12 bases of the junction unmatched. From germline, CDR1 is SNHLY and CDR2 FYNNEI. The length of the CDR3 is 16 residues. The CDR3 protein is CASSPGTSGRRGEQYF. CDR3 sequence (DNA): TGTGCCAGCAGTCCTGGGACTAGCGGGCGCCGGGGGGAGCAGTACTTC.

The chain uses TRBV24-1 and TRBJ2-7; D unresolved. Germline V gene lookup returns CDR1 KGHDR and CDR2 SFDVKD. The ends were cut back, 5 bases at V and 2 bases at J, with 3 bases in the middle. CDR3 size: 11 residues. CDR3: CATSGAYEQYF. The CDR3 DNA is TGTGCCACCAGTGGAGCCTACGAGCAGTACTTC.

J is TRBJ2-7 and V is TRBV10-1, with 7 bases fitting TRBD1. V shed 4 bases, J shed 1 base, and the junction held 1 base outside the gene matches. The germline gives CDR1 WNHNN, CDR2 SYGVQD (reference sequence). This CDR3 has 13 amino acids. CDR3 sequence: CASSAGQSYEQYF. The CDR3 DNA follows: TGCGCCAGCAGTGCGGGACAGTCCTACGAGCAGTACTTC.

This chain connects TRBV7-2 to TRBJ2-3; 11 bases align to TRBD2. The germline gives CDR1 SGHTA, CDR2 FQGNSA. The junction had 2 bases not matched to a gene; V was cut back by 1 base and J by 5 bases. This CDR3 is built from 15 residues. The CDR3 region has the DNA TGTGCCAGCAGCTTAGGTCTAGCGGGGGGAGATACGCAGTATTTT. Translated: CASSLGLAGGDTQYF.

The chain joins TRBV5-4 to TRBJ2-1; 10 nucleotides line up with TRBD2. The CDR3 contains 16 residues. Germline V gives CDR1 SGHNT, CDR2 YYREEE (reference sequence). J was trimmed by 7 bases and V by 3 bases; bases with no gene match: 10. The DNA of the CDR3 is TGTGCCAGCAGCTCCCCCCCTAGCGGGGGCGGGAATGAGCAGTTCTTC. Translating it yields CASSSPPSGGGNEQFF.

This clone appeared a few times. The chain links TRBV19 to TRBJ1-6, with 7 nucleotides matching TRBD1. The CDR3 contains 14 residues. V was pared by 6 bases and J by 5 bases, with 4 bases of the junction left unmatched. The germline V gene encodes CDR1 LNHDA and CDR2 SQIVND (reference sequence). The CDR3 protein is CASSRTGDNSPLHF. The CDR3 region has the DNA TGTGCCAGTAGCCGAACAGGGGATAATTCACCCCTCCACTTT.

This chain joins TRBV5-1 and TRBJ1-3; 8 nucleotides agree with TRBD1. This CDR3 is 14 amino acids long. Germline lookup yields CDR1 SGHRS and CDR2 YFSETQ. V dropped 2 bases and J dropped 2; count of bases not matched to a gene: 0. CDR3 sequence: CASSLQGAGNTIYF. Here the CDR3 DNA reads TGCGCCAGCAGCTTACAGGGGGCTGGAAACACCATATATTTT.

The V gene is TRBV6-5, the J gene TRBJ2-4, with TRBD2 matching 8 bases. This CDR3 is 12 amino acids long. With 10 bases clipped from V and 1 base from J, the junction kept 0 bases outside the gene matches. Germline-derived CDR1 and CDR2 are MNHEY and SVGAGI. The CDR3 sequence: CATGGAKNIQYF. The CDR3, as DNA: TGTGCCACGGGGGGGGCCAAAAACATTCAGTACTTC.

The rearrangement uses TRBV11-3 and TRBJ2-3, with D perhaps matching TRBD2 (6 bases). The germline V gene has CDR1 SGHNT and CDR2 YENEEA. V dropped 3 bases and J dropped 6 bases, with 13 bases sitting between them. The CDR3 length is 14 residues. The CDR3 coding sequence is TGTGCCAGCAGCTTGGACTATCAGCTTGATACGCAGTATTTT. Translation: CASSLDYQLDTQYF.

The chain uses TRBV6-5 and TRBJ2-2; D remains unclear. The ends were cut back, 0 bases at V and 5 bases at J, with 13 bases in the middle. The CDR3 is 16 residues long. Germline CDR1 MNHEY, CDR2 SVGAGI. CDR3 region: CASSYSGGALTGELFF. As DNA, the CDR3 is TGTGCCAGCAGTTACTCTGGCGGAGCCTTAACCGGGGAGCTGTTTTTT.

The J gene is TRBJ2-7, the V gene TRBV6-2 or TRBV6-3; D might be TRBD2 (5 bases). The CDR3 spans 13 residues. V gave up 3 bases and J gave up 7 bases, with 13 bases separating them. Germline values: CDR1 MNHEY, CDR2 SVGEGT. DNA of the CDR3: TGTGCCAGCAGTTATGCGGGTATGGGGGAGCAGTACTTC. Its translation: CASSYAGMGEQYF.

The chain combines TRBV18 with TRBJ2-3; D ambiguous. Germline lookup yields CDR1 KGHSH and CDR2 LQKENI. The V end lost 1 base, the J end lost 6 bases, and 11 bases lay between the germline ends. This CDR3 spans 14 amino acids. This CDR3 is CASSPRRLADTQYF. The CDR3 nucleotides are TGTGCCAGCTCACCACGGAGACTGGCGGATACGCAGTATTTT. Full variable domain (missing parts from reference TRBV18 and TRBJ2-3): NAGVMQNPRHLVRRRGQEARLRCSPMKGHSHVYWYRQLPEEGLKFMVYLQKENIIDESGMPKERFSAEFPKEGPSILRIQQVVRGDSAAYFCASSPRRLADTQYFGPGTRLTVL.

This chain uses TRBV18 with TRBJ2-6, with TRBD1 matching over 9 bases. Germline V gene lookup returns CDR1 KGHSH and CDR2 LQKENI. Unmatched junction bases numbered 6, after V lost 3 bases and J lost 0 bases. This CDR3 is built from 18 residues. Here the CDR3 DNA reads TGTGCCAGCTCACCTCCCCGGACAGGGGACTCTGGGGCCAACGTCCTGACTTTC. This codes for CASSPPRTGDSGANVLTF.